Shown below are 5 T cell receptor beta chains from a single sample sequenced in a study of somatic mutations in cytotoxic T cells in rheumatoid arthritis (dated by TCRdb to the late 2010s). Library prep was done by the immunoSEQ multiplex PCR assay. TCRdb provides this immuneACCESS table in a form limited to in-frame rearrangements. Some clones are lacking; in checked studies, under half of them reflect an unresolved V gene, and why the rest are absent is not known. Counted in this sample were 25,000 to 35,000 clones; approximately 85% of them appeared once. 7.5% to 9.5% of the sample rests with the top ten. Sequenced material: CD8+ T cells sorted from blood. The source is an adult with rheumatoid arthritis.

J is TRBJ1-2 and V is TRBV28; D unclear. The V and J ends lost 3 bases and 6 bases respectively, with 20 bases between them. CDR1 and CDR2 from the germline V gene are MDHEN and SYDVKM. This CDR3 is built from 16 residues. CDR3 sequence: CASSFIQVGLFNGYTF. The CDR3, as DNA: TGTGCCAGCAGTTTCATCCAGGTCGGACTCTTCAATGGCTACACCTTC.

CDR3 loop: CASSPITGELFF. CDR3 sequence (DNA): TGTGCCAGCAGCCCTATCACCGGGGAGCTGTTTTTT. The chain has TRBV9 and TRBJ2-2, with D unclear. Between the trimmed V and J ends, which lost 4 bases and 4 bases, there was a span of 5 bases. The CDR3 consists of 12 residues. From germline, CDR1 is SGDLS and CDR2 YYNGEE.

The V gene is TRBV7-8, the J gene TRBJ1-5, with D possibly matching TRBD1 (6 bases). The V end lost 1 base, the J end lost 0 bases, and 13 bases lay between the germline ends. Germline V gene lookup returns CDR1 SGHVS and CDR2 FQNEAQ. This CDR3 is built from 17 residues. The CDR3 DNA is TGTGCCAGCAGCTTAGGATTCAGGGGACCTAGCAATCAGCCCCAGCATTTT. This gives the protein CASSLGFRGPSNQPQHF.

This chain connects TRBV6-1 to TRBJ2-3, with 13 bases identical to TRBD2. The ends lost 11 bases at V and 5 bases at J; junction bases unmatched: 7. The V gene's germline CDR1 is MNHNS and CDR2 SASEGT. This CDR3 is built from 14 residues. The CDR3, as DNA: TGTGCCTCAAGACTAGCGGGGGGTCGAGATACGCAGTATTTT. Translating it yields CASRLAGGRDTQYF.

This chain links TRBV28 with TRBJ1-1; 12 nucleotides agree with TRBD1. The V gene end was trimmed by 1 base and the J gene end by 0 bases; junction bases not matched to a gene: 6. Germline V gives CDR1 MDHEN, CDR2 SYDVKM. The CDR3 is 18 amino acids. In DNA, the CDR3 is TGTGCCAGCAGTTTATCCCGGGACAGGGGGCAAATGAACACTGAAGCTTTCTTT. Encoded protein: CASSLSRDRGQMNTEAFF.